The rows below give T cell receptor beta chains drawn from one sample of a study of blood T cells in healthy people across ages. TCRdb re-called the 5' RACE reads with MiXCR, one entry per CDR3 protein. The sample comprises about a million distinct CDR3 sequences, about 51% of which are singletons, and roughly a fifth rests with the top ten. The sequenced material came from blood. These TCRs come from a woman aged 60-75 years in good health. Each CDR3 is given with its conserved first and last residue. Fields, in order: CDR3 protein, J gene, V gene.

CASRTIDRVTEAFF,TRBJ1-1,TRBV27
CATSDLAGSLETQYF,-,TRBV24-1
CASSQGLAAHNEQFF,TRBJ2-1,TRBV3-1
CAIRTGAGFYNEQFF,TRBJ2-1,TRBV10-3
CASSSGLAGGMPLPDTQYF,TRBJ2-3,TRBV7-2
CASSGIAEFYEQYF,TRBJ2-7,TRBV28
CASSQEAFYEQYF,TRBJ2-7,TRBV6-1
CSVRDRNYEQYF,TRBJ2-7,TRBV29-1
CASSQVLAGDTQYF,TRBJ2-3,TRBV14
CASNQEGFQETQYF,TRBJ2-5,TRBV4-2
CASSPRTSGGRYNEQFF,TRBJ2-1,TRBV27
CAREEAGKLFF,TRBJ1-4,TRBV2
CASSSPGAPRPYNSPLHF,TRBJ1-6,TRBV28
CASTRGGKANYGYTF,TRBJ1-2,TRBV6-5
CASSLTWVDRHTDTQYF,TRBJ2-3,TRBV7-3
CAIGGGDMNYGYTF,TRBJ1-2,TRBV10-3
CSARGGREYEQYF,TRBJ2-7,TRBV20-1
CASSLAVTQTYGYTF,TRBJ1-2,TRBV5-5
CASSEGDRETDTQYF,TRBJ2-3,TRBV10-2
CASNQEADNNEQFF,TRBJ2-1,TRBV4-2
CSVDWGWGLAGGGGNEQFF,TRBJ2-1,TRBV29-1
CASSLPVQGRRGEQFF,TRBJ2-1,TRBV28
CASSQQTSGSNEQYF,-,TRBV4-2